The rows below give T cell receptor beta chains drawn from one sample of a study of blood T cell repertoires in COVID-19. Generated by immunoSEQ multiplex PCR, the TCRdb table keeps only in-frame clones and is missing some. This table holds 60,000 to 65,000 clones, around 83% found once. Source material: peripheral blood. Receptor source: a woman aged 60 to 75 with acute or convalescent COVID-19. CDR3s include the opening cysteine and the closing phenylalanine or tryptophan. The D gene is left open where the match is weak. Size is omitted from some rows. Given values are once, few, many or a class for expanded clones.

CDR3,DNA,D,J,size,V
CASSLAGGPDTQYF,TGTGCCAGCAGTTTAGCGGGGGGCCCCGATACGCAGTATTTT,TRBD2,TRBJ2-3,NA,TRBV6-5
CASSLGEVRRSGDSPLHF,TGTGCCAGCAGCTTGGGAGAAGTTAGGAGGTCGGGTGATTCACCCCTCCACTTT,NA,TRBJ1-6,NA,TRBV5-6
CASSLILGQGKDEQYF,TGTGCCAGTAGCTTAATTCTTGGACAGGGGAAGGACGAGCAGTACTTC,TRBD1,TRBJ2-7,NA,TRBV19
CASSSDRGPPNTEAFF,TGTGCCAGCAGTTCGGACAGGGGCCCACCGAACACTGAAGCTTTCTTT,TRBD1,TRBJ1-1,NA,TRBV6-5
CASSLIGATGELFF,TGCGCCAGCAGCTTGATAGGGGCCACCGGGGAGCTGTTTTTT,NA,TRBJ2-2,NA,TRBV5-1
CASGRGDGADTQYF,TGTGCCAGCGGTCGGGGGGACGGGGCGGATACGCAGTATTTT,TRBD2,TRBJ2-3,NA,TRBV6-4
CATSGATVTGELFF,TGTGCCACCAGTGGTGCGACTGTTACCGGGGAGCTGTTTTTT,NA,TRBJ2-2,NA,TRBV24-1
CASSARQGASYGYTF,TGTGCCAGCAGCGCAAGACAGGGGGCGAGCTATGGCTACACCTTC,TRBD1,TRBJ1-2,NA,TRBV9
CAIRSGTSVNEQFF,TGTGCCATCAGATCCGGGACTAGCGTCAATGAGCAGTTCTTC,TRBD2,TRBJ2-1,NA,TRBV10-3
CASSIGGPTGELFF,TGTGCCAGTAGTATAGGGGGGCCTACCGGGGAGCTGTTTTTT,NA,TRBJ2-2,once,TRBV19
CASSQQGASGYTF,TGTGCCAGCAGTCAACAGGGGGCCTCTGGCTACACCTTC,TRBD1,TRBJ1-2,NA,TRBV12-3/TRBV12-4
CASSLTGRGLVNTQYF,TGTGCCAGCAGCTTAACGGGCAGGGGTTTAGTAAATACGCAGTATTTT,NA,TRBJ2-3,NA,TRBV7-3
CASSPGLTNGYGYTF,TGTGCCAGCAGTCCGGGACTGACGAACGGCTATGGCTACACCTTC,NA,TRBJ1-2,NA,TRBV2
CASSADTDQNSPLHF,TGTGCCAGCAGCGCAGACACAGACCAAAATTCACCCCTCCACTTT,NA,TRBJ1-6,NA,TRBV2
CATSTSRGSGYGYTF,TGTGCCACCAGCACTTCCAGGGGATCCGGCTATGGCTACACCTTC,NA,TRBJ1-2,NA,TRBV15
CASRAGMNTEAFF,TGTGCCAGCAGGGCCGGGATGAACACTGAAGCTTTCTTT,NA,TRBJ1-1,NA,TRBV5-4
CASSPFPTGYGYTF,TGTGCCAGCAGCCCATTTCCCACGGGCTATGGCTACACCTTC,NA,TRBJ1-2,once,TRBV7-6
CASSELIGEQETQYF,TGTGCCAGCAGTGAACTGATCGGGGAACAAGAGACCCAGTACTTC,NA,TRBJ2-5,NA,TRBV6-1
CATSGLTGSSYNEQFF,TGTGCCACCAGTGGTCTGACAGGGAGCTCCTACAATGAGCAGTTCTTC,TRBD1,TRBJ2-1,NA,TRBV24-1
CASSPEKQGAQGYTF,TGTGCCAGCAGTCCCGAAAAACAGGGGGCACAGGGCTACACCTTC,TRBD1,TRBJ1-2,NA,TRBV2
CAWHLAGVDTQYF,TGTGCCTGGCACCTAGCGGGGGTGGATACGCAGTATTTT,TRBD2,TRBJ2-3,NA,TRBV30
CASSLSESPNYGYTF,TGTGCCAGCAGTCTAAGCGAGTCGCCTAACTATGGCTACACCTTC,NA,TRBJ1-2,NA,TRBV6-5
CASSRQGSGNTIYF,TGTGCCAGCAGCCGACAGGGGTCTGGAAACACCATATATTTT,TRBD1,TRBJ1-3,NA,TRBV6-5
CASSQGTSGGRDNEQFF,TGTGCCAGCAGCCAAGGGACTAGCGGGGGCCGCGACAATGAGCAGTTCTTC,TRBD2,TRBJ2-1,few,TRBV4-2
CASSQGANVQETQYF,TGTGCCAGCAGCCAGGGTGCAAATGTCCAAGAGACCCAGTACTTC,NA,TRBJ2-5,once,TRBV7-9
CASGSGGQSSYNEQFF,TGTGCCAGCGGGAGCGGGGGCCAGAGCTCCTACAATGAGCAGTTCTTC,TRBD2,TRBJ2-1,NA,TRBV4-2
CASSPGQGKNTQYF,TGCGCCAGCAGCCCGGGACAGGGAAAGAATACGCAGTATTTT,TRBD1,TRBJ2-3,NA,TRBV10-1
CASSSDRVGHEQYF,TGTGCCAGCAGCTCGGACAGGGTAGGACACGAGCAGTACTTC,TRBD1,TRBJ2-7,NA,TRBV7-9
CASSRRRDTTEAFF,TGCGCCAGCAGCCGAAGGCGAGACACCACTGAAGCTTTCTTT,NA,TRBJ1-1,NA,TRBV5-1